This T cell receptor (beta chain) was observed in a study of regulatory T cells in long-lasting Graves disease (dated by TCRdb to 2020 to 2022). Study-level background: Patients with newly diagnosed Graves' disease had been on antithyroid drugs for under 3 months. A total of 33 samples underwent TCR sequencing: approximately 13 from persistent and about 20 from newly diagnosed Graves' disease patients. The study took place in China and was registered as a clinical trial. This study used TCR sequencing and RNA sequencing of peripheral blood to compare persistent Graves' disease patients against newly diagnosed Graves' disease patients. Results and caveats for the whole study, not just this receptor: Persistent disease showed preferential use of TRBV28, TRBJ1-2 and TRBJ2-5, whereas newly diagnosed disease favored TRBV20-1 and TRBJ2-1. Sequencing and analysis were restricted to the TCR beta chain. The study examined only peripheral blood because the primary lesion, thyroid tissue, could not be accessed. Persistent Graves' disease patients showed lower TCR Shannon entropy and fewer highly expanded clones than newly diagnosed patients, suggesting clonal expansion. More public clonotypes were shared among persistent patients (roughly 2,700) than among newly diagnosed patients (roughly 1,000). As a limitation, the authors acknowledged that the small sample size may reduce accuracy.

This clonotype was recorded at least ten times. Its antigen is not yet known. One base away there is no much larger clone; base qualities are not given. The protocol used for the library was multiplex PCR. The sequencing machine was an Illumina HiSeq 4000. CDR3 regions were amplified by Arm-PCR with iRepertoire HTBI primers to construct TCR beta libraries. PCR products were gel purified before sequencing. Concerning the study's data processing: Gene usage analysis of CDR3 amino acid clonotypes relied on the roughly 60 TRBV and 14 TRBJ segments identified across samples. COPE and FqMerger were used to merge filtered high-quality paired reads into contigs. Contigs were aligned with BLAST to IMGT TRBV, TRBD and TRBJ reference genes, and CDR3 was defined per IMGT. Any clonotype with a frequency above 0.1% was counted as a highly expanded clone. Shannon entropy served as the measure of repertoire diversity, while the Gini coefficient captured V-J evenness. A clonotype found in more than one individual was treated as public. The public reads were reanalyzed by TCRdb: fastp trimming at Q25, MiXCR alignment, in-frame beta chains only. Rows matching on CDR3 protein sequence are summarized as one entry with the most common DNA and genes. The V and J calls, along with clone size, are taken from TCRdb and not from the paper's own processing. For this sample the table gives some 230,000 distinct CDR3 sequences, of which 15% to 20% were detected only once. The biggest ten clones account for approximately 20% of the sample.

CDR1 and CDR2 are read off the germline V gene as SGHDN and FVKESK. The CDR3, cysteine through phenylalanine, is 16 amino acids long. Solely the CDR3 DNA is kept, with 48 bases framed from the first base. Trimming removed 0 bases from V and 4 bases from J, leaving 15 bases between the germline ends. Taken with the paper, the label for time point translates to: newly diagnosed GD, antithyroid drugs for less than 3 months. For both TCR sequencing and RNA sequencing, RNA was extracted from PBMCs using TRIzol. Graves' disease was diagnosed according to American Thyroid Association guidelines. The patients came from an endocrinology department in Xi'an, China. Each patient gave 7 to 9.5 milliliters of peripheral blood, collected in an EDTA anticoagulant tube. PBMCs were isolated by Ficoll Paque Plus density gradient separation without further T cell sorting. An Agilent 2100 Bioanalyzer and agarose gel were used to assess RNA quality, and a NanoDrop 2000 was used to measure RNA concentration.

The rearranged segments are TRBV14 and TRBJ1-2; the D gene is not confidently resolved. The material was peripheral blood mononuclear cells (PBMCs), obtained at new diagnosis, from a patient treated with antithyroid drugs. The sequence derives from a female donor with Graves disease. CDR3 sequence: CASSQDRNPLGYGYTF. The DNA reads TGTGCCAGCAGCCAAGATAGGAACCCCCTGGGCTATGGCTACACCTTC.